The 4 T cell receptor beta chains reported below all come from one sample, sequenced in a study of CD8+ T cells in alopecia areata. Once RNA had been extracted, it was reverse transcribed into cDNA to act as the sequencing template. The protocol was immunoSEQ multiplex PCR, while the TCRdb copy is restricted to in-frame clones and leaves out a portion. The sample carries about 180,000 clones, roughly half recorded once. Treatment in this sample: oral pan-JAK inhibitor, 5-10 mg twice daily. Source: CD8+ T cells sorted from blood, taken around week 54, from a patient treated with tofacitinib. The receptors shown here come from a human donor with alopecia areata.

The gene calls are TRBV13 and TRBJ2-5, with D possibly called TRBD1 or TRBD2 (6 bases each). The V gene's germline CDR1 is PRHDT and CDR2 FYEKMQ (reference sequence). The V end lost 4 bases, the J end lost 0 bases, and 15 bases lay between the germline ends. The CDR3 has 16 residues. Here the CDR3 DNA reads TGTGCCAGCAGCTCAAAGTGGGGGGCTCACCAAGAGACCCAGTACTTC. Translating it yields CASSSKWGAHQETQYF.

V is TRBV30 and J is TRBJ1-1; unclear D gene. CDR1 and CDR2 (germline): GTSNPN, SVGIG (reference sequence). The CDR3 contains 12 residues. Trimming shortened V by 3 bases and J by 4 bases, and 9 bases separated the two germline ends. The CDR3 sequence: CAWRRSITEAFF. The CDR3 DNA follows: TGTGCCTGGAGGAGGAGTATCACTGAAGCTTTCTTT. The whole variable domain, filled in from reference TRBV30 and TRBJ1-1, reads SQTIHQWPATLVQPVGSPLSLECTVEGTSNPNLYWYRQAAGRGLQLLFYSVGIGQISSEVPQNLSASRPQDRQFILSSKKLLLSDSGFYLCAWRRSITEAFFGQGTRLTVV.

This chain links TRBV5-6 with TRBJ2-2, with TRBD1 matching over 7 bases. The V and J ends lost 2 bases and 5 bases, in that order; junction bases with no gene match: 0. Per germline, CDR1 SGHDT and CDR2 YYEEEE. The CDR3 has 13 residues. CDR3 coding DNA: TGTGCCAGCAGCTTACAGGGGACCGGGGAGCTGTTTTTT. This translates into CASSLQGTGELFF. Using reference TRBV5-6 and TRBJ2-2 for the parts outside the CDR3, the full variable domain is DAGVTQSPTHLIKTRGQQVTLRCSPKSGHDTVSWYQQALGQGPQFIFQYYEEEERQRGNFPDRFSGHQFPNYSSELNVNALLLGDSALYLCASSLQGTGELFFGEGSRLTVL.

The chain carries TRBV11-2 and TRBJ2-2; D gene unclear. Germline CDR1 and CDR2: SGHAT and FQNNGV. CDR3 size: 13 residues. The ends were cut back, 1 base at V and 6 bases at J, with 6 bases in the middle. The DNA for the CDR3 is TGTGCCAGCAGCTTAGTATTCCCCGGGGAGCTGTTTTTT. This gives the protein CASSLVFPGELFF.